This entry lists 11 T cell receptor beta chains sequenced from one sample in a study of CD8 T cells in Susac syndrome. Reverse transcription used about 0.5 to 1 ug RNA and random hexamers. Via MiXCR, TCRdb re-called the immunoSEQ multiplex PCR reads, giving one row per CDR3 protein. In the table there are about 240,000 distinct CDR3 sequences, about 96% of which are singletons. Sample: CD4+ T cells from PBMCs. These receptor sequences come from a human donor with Susac syndrome.

The DNA for the CDR3 is TGTGCCAGCAGTTTAGTGGGAGGAGATACGCAGTATTTT. Translating it yields CASSLVGGDTQYF. The genes are TRBV12-3 or TRBV12-4 and TRBJ2-3; D might be TRBD2 (6 bases). The ends were cut back, 1 base at V and 5 bases at J, with 7 bases in the middle. This CDR3 comprises 13 residues.

The table lists this clonotype with a count of one. The rearrangement links TRBV15 to TRBJ2-1; D is possibly TRBD1 or TRBD2 (5 bases each). There are 13 residues in the CDR3. The germline V gene has CDR1 LNHNV and CDR2 YYDKDF (reference sequence). V lost 7 bases to trimming and J lost 9 bases, with 16 bases between them. The CDR3 region has the DNA TGTGCCACCAAGGGACCGGCGGTCGGTGAGCAGTTCTTC. Translation gives CATKGPAVGEQFF.

V gene TRBV6-2 or TRBV6-3 combines with J gene TRBJ2-1; no clear D. CDR1 and CDR2 (germline): MNHEY, SVGEGT. The CDR3 covers 12 residues. V lost 5 bases to trimming and J lost 7 bases, with 9 bases between them. Here the CDR3 DNA reads TGTGCCAGCAGTCCGCTCGGGAATGAGCAGTTCTTC. Translating it yields CASSPLGNEQFF.

The chain has TRBV20-1 and TRBJ1-1; TRBD1 might be the D (5 bases). Germline loops: CDR1 DFQATT, CDR2 SNEGSKA (reference sequence). CDR3 size: 15 residues. Trimming left V 6 bases short and J 4 bases short, with 21 bases between. The CDR3 DNA reads as TGCAGTGCCACGCCGGGGGATCAGAGTAGCACTGAAGCTTTCTTT. This translates into CSATPGDQSSTEAFF.

This chain joins TRBV28 and TRBJ1-2, with D uncertain. Looked up from germline, CDR1 is MDHEN and CDR2 is SYDVKM. The CDR3 is 15 amino acids. V was trimmed by 2 bases and J by 6 bases, leaving 16 bases between them. CDR3 DNA sequence: TGTGCCAGCAGTTTAGGTGGCAGGAACCTTCATGGCTACACCTTC. This encodes CASSLGGRNLHGYTF.

V and J are TRBV6-6 and TRBJ1-2, with D uncertain. Germline assignment: CDR1 MNHNY and CDR2 SVGAGI (reference sequence). V shed 6 bases and J shed 2 bases, with 10 bases lying between them. The CDR3 covers 13 residues. The CDR3 protein is CASRITENYGYTF. As DNA, the CDR3 is TGTGCCAGCAGAATAACGGAGAACTATGGCTACACCTTC.

Turning to this clonotype: Germline and junction disagree at one end, which may indicate a read error. This sequence joins TRBV5-1 and TRBJ2-3, with D unresolved. The CDR3 has 12 amino acids. Germline V gene data show CDR1 as SGHRS and CDR2 as YFSETQ. The CDR3 sequence: CASSLETDTQYF. CDR3 coding DNA: TGTGCCAGCAGTTTGGAGACAGATACGCAGTATTTT.

The chain has TRBV29-1 and TRBJ1-1; TRBD1 matches at 7 bases. Germline V gene sequence: CDR1 SQVTM, CDR2 ANQGSEA. The length of the CDR3 is 12 residues. The CDR3 DNA sequence: TGCAGTGTTAGACAGGGGAACACTGAAGCTTTCTTT. This codes for CSVRQGNTEAFF.

The chain carries TRBV27 and TRBJ2-7; a weak D match, TRBD2 (6 bases). This CDR3 region has 15 residues. The germline V gene has CDR1 MNHEY and CDR2 SMNVEV (reference sequence). Trimming cost V 6 bases and J 4 bases, with 19 bases left between them. CDR3 bases: TGTGCCAGCAGCCAGGTGCCGGGGGTTGGGTACGAGCAGTACTTC. Its protein is CASSQVPGVGYEQYF.

The gene calls are TRBV30 and TRBJ1-1; unclear D gene. Deletions cut 2 bases from V and 11 bases from J, with 12 bases between. This CDR3 comprises 11 residues. Germline CDR1 and CDR2: GTSNPN and SVGIG (reference sequence). The CDR3 sequence is CAWSPDPQAFF. CDR3 DNA: TGTGCCTGGAGTCCGGATCCCCAGGCTTTCTTT.

The chain's CDR3 is CSVASVSYEQYF. Here the CDR3 DNA reads TGCAGCGTTGCATCTGTCTCCTACGAGCAGTACTTC. The V and J genes are TRBV29-1 and TRBJ2-7; D unresolved. Per germline, CDR1 SQVTM and CDR2 ANQGSEA. The CDR3 is made up of 12 amino acids. Trimming took 4 bases from V and 0 from J, leaving 7 bases between them.